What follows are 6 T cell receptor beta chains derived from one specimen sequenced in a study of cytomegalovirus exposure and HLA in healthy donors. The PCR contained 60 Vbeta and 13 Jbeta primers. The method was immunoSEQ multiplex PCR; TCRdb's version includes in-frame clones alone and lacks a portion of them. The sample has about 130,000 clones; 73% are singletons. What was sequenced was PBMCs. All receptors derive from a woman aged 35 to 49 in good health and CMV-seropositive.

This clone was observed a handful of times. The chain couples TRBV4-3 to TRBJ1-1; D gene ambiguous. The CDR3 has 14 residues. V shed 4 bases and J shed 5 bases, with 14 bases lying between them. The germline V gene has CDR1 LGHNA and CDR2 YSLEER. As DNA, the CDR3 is TGCGCCAGCAGCCCGAGAGGATATCGGACTGAAGCTTTCTTT. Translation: CASSPRGYRTEAFF.

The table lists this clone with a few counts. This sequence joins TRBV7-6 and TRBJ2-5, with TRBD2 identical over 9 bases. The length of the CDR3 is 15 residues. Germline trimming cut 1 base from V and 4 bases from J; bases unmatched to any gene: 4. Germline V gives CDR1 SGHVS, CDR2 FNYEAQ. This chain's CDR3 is CASSLGGGLAETQYF. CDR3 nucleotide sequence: TGTGCCAGCAGCTTAGGGGGGGGACTAGCAGAGACCCAGTACTTC.

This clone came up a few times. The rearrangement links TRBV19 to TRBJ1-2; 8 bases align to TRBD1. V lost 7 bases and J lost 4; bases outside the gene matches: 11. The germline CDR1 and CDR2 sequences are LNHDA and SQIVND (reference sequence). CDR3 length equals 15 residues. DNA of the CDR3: TGTGCCAGTACTTTATGGACAGGGTCAAGCTATGGCTACACCTTC. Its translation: CASTLWTGSSYGYTF.

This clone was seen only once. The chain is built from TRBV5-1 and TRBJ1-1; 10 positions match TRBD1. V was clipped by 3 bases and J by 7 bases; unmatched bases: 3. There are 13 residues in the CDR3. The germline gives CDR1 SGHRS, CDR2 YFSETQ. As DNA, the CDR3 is TGCGCCAGCAGCTCGGACAGGGGGAATGAAGCTTTCTTT. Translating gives CASSSDRGNEAFF.

This CDR3 reads CASSHSGLAGVGDTQYF. DNA for the CDR3: TGTGCCAGCAGCCACTCTGGACTAGCGGGAGTCGGGGATACGCAGTATTTT. The chain recombines TRBV4-2 with TRBJ2-3, with 13 bases aligning to TRBD2. Germline V gene lookup returns CDR1 LGHNA and CDR2 YNFKEQ. This CDR3 has 17 amino acids. The V gene end was trimmed by 3 bases and the J gene end by 6 bases; junction bases not matched to a gene: 9.

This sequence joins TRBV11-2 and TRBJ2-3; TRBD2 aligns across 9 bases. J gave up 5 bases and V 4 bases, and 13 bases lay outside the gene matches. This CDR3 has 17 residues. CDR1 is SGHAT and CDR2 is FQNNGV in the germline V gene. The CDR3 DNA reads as TGTGCCAGCAGCTCCCTTGGGGCGGGAGGGCCGAAAGATACGCAGTATTTT. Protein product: CASSSLGAGGPKDTQYF.